This T cell receptor (beta chain) was obtained from a study of T-cell memory formation after mild COVID-19. The authors produced TCR alpha and TCR beta cDNA libraries with sample barcodes and UMIs by 5'RACE using constant-segment primers. TCRdb reanalysed the 5' RACE reads using MiXCR and keeps one entry per CDR3 protein. This table has some 440,000 distinct CDR3 sequences, around 25% appearing once. The clonotype was recovered from an adult woman who had mild COVID-19 (a few samples of this study predate the infection). Cell type and time point are not known. The specimen sequenced was PBMCs or a T cell subset sorted from them (not recorded which).

Here the CDR3 reads CATSDSGQLNSPLHF. The CDR3 region has the DNA TGTGCCACCAGTGACTCGGGACAGCTTAATTCACCCCTCCACTTT. This sequence joins TRBV24-1 and TRBJ1-6; 7 bases align to TRBD1. J was trimmed by 6 bases and V by 4 bases; bases with no gene match: 5. Germline V gene data show CDR1 as KGHDR and CDR2 as SFDVKD. This CDR3 comprises 15 residues.